This TCR beta chain was retrieved from a study of vaccination effects on CD4 cells after COVID-19. Study-wide findings and caveats: In vaccinees who were healthy, merely 1 out of 255 vaccine-induced clones cross-reacted with common cold coronaviruses.

Germline V gives CDR1 SGHDT, CDR2 YYEEEE. V lost 0 bases, J lost 0 bases, and 9 bases stayed unmatched. This CDR3 region has 19 residues. Antigen-specific CD4+ T cell clonotypes were called by their expansion after viral peptide-pool culture in ViraFEST. Upon completion of about eleven days in culture, CD4+ T cells were isolated. Negative nucleocapsid antibody tests before and after vaccination confirmed no previous SARS-CoV-2 infection. Profiled with immunoSEQ multiplex PCR; TCRdb holds only in-frame clones, not every one. The table includes approximately 28,000 clones, roughly 68% detected once. With regard to this clone: Its target is not known.

Sequences were derived from CD4+ T cells from PBMCs cultured with HCoV-NL63 spike peptides, sampled before COVID-19 vaccination. This clonotype originated in a human donor who received a COVID-19 vaccine. V is TRBV5-6 and J is TRBJ2-6; 7 positions agree with TRBD2. This CDR3 is CASSLVYVGGSSGANVLTF. The CDR3 DNA follows: TGTGCCAGCAGCTTGGTTTATGTGGGAGGGAGCTCTGGGGCCAACGTCCTGACTTTC.